The 5 T cell receptor beta chains reported below all come from one sample, sequenced in a study of T-cell reconstitution after alpha-beta-depleted transplantation in children. Library preparation (for TCRbeta) was performed with unique molecular identifiers. One entry per CDR3 protein results from TCRdb running MiXCR on the PCR reads. The data contain about 360,000 distinct CDR3 sequences, less than 15% of them singletons. Material: PBMCs, obtained from the stem cell graft. These receptors all stem from a human donor who donated a stem cell graft to a child with Fanconi anemia.

There are many counts of this clonotype. The chain combines TRBV6-5 with TRBJ2-7; unclear D gene. Trimming cost V 4 bases and J 7 bases, with 11 bases left between them. Germline CDR1 MNHEY, CDR2 SVGAGI. This CDR3 has 12 residues. CDR3 DNA sequence: TGTGCCAGCAGTTCTCAGACGGGTGAGCAGTACGTC. Encoded protein: CASSSQTGEQYV.

This chain uses TRBV2 with TRBJ1-5; 12 nucleotides align to TRBD1. The V and J ends lost 5 bases and 2 bases, in that order; junction bases with no gene match: 10. CDR3 size: 18 residues. Germline V gene data show CDR1 as SNHLY and CDR2 as FYNNEI. CDR3 in amino acids: CASSRGTGGEEGNQPQHF. CDR3 sequence (DNA): TGTGCCAGCAGTCGCGGGACAGGGGGCGAGGAGGGCAATCAGCCCCAGCATTTT.

The table lists this clonotype with a few counts. The chain combines TRBV12-3 or TRBV12-4 with TRBJ1-1, with D perhaps matching TRBD1 (6 bases). The ends were cut back, 3 bases at V and 1 base at J, with 9 bases in the middle. CDR3 size: 14 residues. The CDR3: CASSFRGSNTEAFF. The DNA of the CDR3 is TGTGCCAGCAGTTTCAGGGGATCGAACACTGAAGCTTTCTTT.

This clonotype was observed a few times. This chain's CDR3 is CASSPFWRSGGAEEQYF. The CDR3 region has the DNA TGTGCCAGCAGTCCCTTTTGGAGAAGCGGGGGGGCCGAAGAGCAGTACTTC. The rearrangement links TRBV12-3 or TRBV12-4 to TRBJ2-7, with TRBD2 matching over 10 bases. After removal of 5 bases from V and 7 bases from J, the junction contained 17 bases not matched to a gene. The CDR3 length is 17 residues.

In this sample, this clonotype turned up a few times. V usage is TRBV20-1 and J usage is TRBJ2-3; 7 bases are shared with TRBD2. The germline V gene has CDR1 DFQATT and CDR2 SNEGSKA (reference sequence). CDR3 size: 16 residues. Germline trimming cut 3 bases from V and 1 base from J; bases unmatched to any gene: 10. For the CDR3, the DNA is TGCAGTGCTAGTGGGGGACGGGGGGTTCGCACAGATACGCAGTATTTT. As protein: CSASGGRGVRTDTQYF.